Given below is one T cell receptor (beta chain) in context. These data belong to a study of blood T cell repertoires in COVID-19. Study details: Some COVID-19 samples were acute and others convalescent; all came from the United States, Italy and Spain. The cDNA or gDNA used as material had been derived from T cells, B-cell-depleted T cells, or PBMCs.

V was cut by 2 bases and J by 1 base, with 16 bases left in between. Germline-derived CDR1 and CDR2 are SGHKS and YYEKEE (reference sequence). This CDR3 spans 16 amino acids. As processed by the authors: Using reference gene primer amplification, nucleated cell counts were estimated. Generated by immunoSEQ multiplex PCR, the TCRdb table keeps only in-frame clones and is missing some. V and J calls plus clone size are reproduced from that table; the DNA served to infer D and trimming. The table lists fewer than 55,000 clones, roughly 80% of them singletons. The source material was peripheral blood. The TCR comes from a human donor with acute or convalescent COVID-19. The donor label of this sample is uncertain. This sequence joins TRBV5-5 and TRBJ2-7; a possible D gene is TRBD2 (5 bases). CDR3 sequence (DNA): TGTGCCAGCAGCTTTGACCGAGCCGGGGTTTCCTACGAGCAGTACTTC. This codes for CASSFDRAGVSYEQYF.